This T cell receptor (beta chain) was sequenced in a study of human T cells and chemical hapten exposure. The CDR3 extends over 15 amino acids. The trim removed 3 bases at V and 8 bases at J, leaving 12 bases unmatched. The germline V gene has CDR1 SEHNR and CDR2 FQNEAQ (reference sequence). This clonotype was observed a handful of times. TCRdb recomputed calls from the RACE reads with MiXCR, one row per CDR3 protein. The sample has 180,000 or so distinct CDR3 sequences; approximately 20% are singletons. The time point: patch test 1, 2 weeks after DPC sensitization. Treatment: therapeutic diphenylcyclopropenone sensitization with weekly scalp DPC.

The TCR sequence derives from a woman in her forties or fifties with alopecia areata. Some clones in this sample may be carry-over from other donors' samples. The sample was whole blood, taken in connection with sensitization to the hapten diphenylcyclopropenone (DPC). The V gene is TRBV7-9, the J gene TRBJ1-2, with TRBD1 identical over 7 bases. The CDR3 nucleotides read TGTGCCAGCAGCTTCCGAGGACAGGAGGTTTACGGCTACACCTTC. Translated: CASSFRGQEVYGYTF.